A single sample gave rise to the 22 T cell receptor beta chains below, sequenced in a study of blood T cell repertoires in COVID-19. Repertoires were generated with immunoSEQ multiplex PCR, while TCRdb's copy carries only in-frame clones and drops some. The top ten hold 9.2% of the sample, which has around 200,000 clones, 75% to 90% seen once. Sequencing was carried out using PBMCs or T cells enriched from blood (not recorded which). The receptor source for this set is a man in his forties or fifties who had recovered from COVID-19.

CDR3 DNA: TGTGCCAGTACCCCGGACAGGGGGCAAACTAATGAAAAACTGTTTTTT. Its translation: CASTPDRGQTNEKLFF. The gene calls are TRBV19 and TRBJ1-4; 11 bases match TRBD1. Germline lookup yields CDR1 LNHDA and CDR2 SQIVND (reference sequence). V was clipped by 7 bases and J by 1 base; unmatched bases: 5. This CDR3 is 16 amino acids long.

V is TRBV7-2 and J is TRBJ1-1, with D perhaps TRBD1 (6 bases). In germline, CDR1 is SGHTA, CDR2 FQGNSA. This CDR3 region has 14 residues. V was clipped by 5 bases and J by 2 bases, with 12 bases between them. Written as DNA, the CDR3 is TGTGCCAGCAGCCCACAGGGAAAAAACACTGAAGCTTTCTTT. It is translated as CASSPQGKNTEAFF.

The J gene is TRBJ2-1, the V gene TRBV10-1; 7 bases line up with TRBD1. This CDR3 is built from 13 residues. J gave up 8 bases and V 4 bases, and 5 bases lay outside the gene matches. Germline V gene sequence: CDR1 WNHNN, CDR2 SYGVQD (reference sequence). CDR3 nucleotides: TGCGCCAGCAGTGCGAACAGGGGCGATGAGCAGTTCTTC. As protein: CASSANRGDEQFF.

V is TRBV6-5 and J is TRBJ2-5; 8 bases are shared with TRBD2. This CDR3 is 16 amino acids long. V lost 3 bases to trimming and J lost 5 bases; unmatched junction nucleotides: 11. Germline V CDR1 and CDR2: MNHEY, SVGAGI. The CDR3 DNA sequence: TGTGCCAGCAGTTATGGTTGGGCGGCGGGAGGTGAGACCCAGTACTTC. Its protein product is CASSYGWAAGGETQYF.

This clone has more than one count but fewer than ten. The J gene is TRBJ2-2, the V gene TRBV9; 8 bases match TRBD1. CDR1 SGDLS and CDR2 YYNGEE come from the germline V gene. The ends lost 4 bases at V and 0 bases at J; junction bases unmatched: 5. This CDR3 comprises 16 residues. CDR3: CASSLRTGSNTGELFF. CDR3 in DNA: TGTGCCAGCAGCTTAAGGACAGGGTCGAACACCGGGGAGCTGTTTTTT. Full variable domain (missing parts from reference TRBV9 and TRBJ2-2): DSGVTQTPKHLITATGQRVTLRCSPRSGDLSVYWYQQSLDQGLQFLIQYYNGEERAKGNILERFSAQQFPDLHSELNLSSLELGDSALYFCASSLRTGSNTGELFFGEGSRLTVL.

The rearrangement joins TRBV27 to TRBJ1-6, with 8 bases aligning to TRBD1. This CDR3 contains 15 residues. Trimming at V came to 5 bases and at J to 9 bases, leaving 9 bases not matched to a gene. The germline V gene has CDR1 MNHEY and CDR2 SMNVEV (reference sequence). The CDR3 region is CASSSRQGNGSPLHF. The CDR3 DNA reads as TGTGCCAGCAGTAGCCGACAGGGGAATGGTTCACCCCTCCACTTT.

Only one count was recorded for this clone. V gene TRBV5-6 combines with J gene TRBJ1-1, with 8 bases that match TRBD1. Germline lookup yields CDR1 SGHDT and CDR2 YYEEEE. CDR3 length equals 14 residues. Trimming removed 2 bases from V and 6 bases from J; junction bases left unmatched: 6. CDR3 loop: CASSFGQGAAEAFF. The CDR3 bases are TGTGCCAGCAGCTTTGGGCAGGGGGCCGCTGAAGCTTTCTTT.

The chain links TRBV20-1 to TRBJ1-5; 8 bases agree with TRBD1. The CDR3 consists of 11 residues. Germline V gene data show CDR1 as DFQATT and CDR2 as SNEGSKA (reference sequence). With 6 bases clipped from V and 11 bases from J, the junction kept 6 bases outside the gene matches. The DNA of the CDR3 is TGCAGTGCCTACAGGGGGAAGACCCAGCATTTT. This gives the protein CSAYRGKTQHF.

The chain joins TRBV18 to TRBJ2-7; 7 bases fit TRBD1. The germline V gene has CDR1 KGHSH and CDR2 LQKENI. The junction had 6 bases not matched to a gene; V was cut back by 0 bases and J by 4 bases. The CDR3 covers 15 residues. The DNA of the CDR3 is TGTGCCAGCTCACCACCAGAAGGGGGCGCGTACGAGCAGTACTTC. Encoded protein: CASSPPEGGAYEQYF.

The rearrangement uses TRBV7-9 and TRBJ2-2; 8 positions agree with TRBD1. This CDR3 is 16 amino acids long. V shed 5 bases, J shed 0 bases, and the junction held 5 bases outside the gene matches. CDR1 is SEHNR, CDR2 FQNEAQ, per germline (reference sequence). The CDR3 coding sequence is TGTGCCAGCAGCACCCCACAGGGGGCGAACACCGGGGAGCTGTTTTTT. This translates into CASSTPQGANTGELFF. The full variable domain, rest sourced from reference TRBV7-9 and TRBJ2-2, is DTGVSQNPRHKITKRGQNVTFRCDPISEHNRLYWYRQTLGQGPEFLTYFQNEAQLEKSRLLSDRFSAERPKGSFSTLEIQRTEQGDSAMYLCASSTPQGANTGELFFGEGSRLTVL.

This clone appeared once. This chain links TRBV19 with TRBJ2-1; 8 nucleotides match TRBD2. The length of the CDR3 is 13 residues. Trimming took 7 bases from V and 5 from J; bases not matched to a gene: 4. Germline values: CDR1 LNHDA, CDR2 SQIVND (reference sequence). CDR3 sequence (DNA): TGTGCCAGTAATCGGGGGGGGAACAATGAGCAGTTCTTC. It encodes CASNRGGNNEQFF.

The genes are TRBV24-1 and TRBJ2-5, with 11 bases fitting TRBD2. The CDR3 consists of 15 residues. Germline values: CDR1 KGHDR, CDR2 SFDVKD. The V and J ends lost 4 bases and 5 bases, in that order; junction bases with no gene match: 5. DNA of the CDR3: TGTGCCACCAGTGAAGGACTAGCGGGCCCCGAGACCCAGTACTTC. As protein: CATSEGLAGPETQYF.

The chain recombines TRBV10-3 with TRBJ1-2; 9 bases line up with TRBD1. Germline V lookup: CDR1 ENHRY, CDR2 SYGVKD. The CDR3 covers 12 residues. V lost 11 bases, J lost 3 bases, and 4 bases stayed unmatched. CDR3 bases: TGTGCCTCTCGGACAGGGGACTATGGCTACACCTTC. Residues: CASRTGDYGYTF.

The rearrangement uses TRBV7-8 and TRBJ2-7; no firm D call. CDR1 and CDR2 (germline): SGHVS, FQNEAQ. This CDR3 is built from 12 residues. V lost 6 bases and J lost 3, with 9 bases in between. The CDR3: CASSFHGYEQYF. Here the CDR3 DNA reads TGTGCCAGCAGTTTCCACGGCTACGAGCAGTACTTC.

The rearrangement uses TRBV12-3 or TRBV12-4 and TRBJ1-2; a weak D match, TRBD1 (5 bases). The CDR3 is made up of 13 amino acids. The V and J ends lost 6 bases and 2 bases respectively, with 10 bases between them. The DNA of the CDR3 is TGTGCCAGCAGCCTGACAGCGAACTATGGCTACACCTTC. Its protein is CASSLTANYGYTF.

This clone was picked up one time. This CDR3 is CASSFAAGSNEKLFF. In DNA, the CDR3 is TGTGCCAGCAGCTTCGCCGCGGGCAGTAATGAAAAACTGTTTTTT. This chain connects TRBV7-9 to TRBJ1-4; D is uncertain. The germline V and J ends were trimmed by 3 bases and 4 bases, with 12 bases remaining between them. The CDR3 totals 15 residues. Germline loops: CDR1 SEHNR, CDR2 FQNEAQ (reference sequence).

The table lists this clone with a count of one. The rearrangement uses TRBV7-3 and TRBJ2-5; 11 bases align to TRBD2. The length of the CDR3 is 16 residues. The junction had 4 bases not matched to a gene; V was cut back by 2 bases and J by 2 bases. The V gene's germline CDR1 is SGHTA and CDR2 FQGTGA. The CDR3, as DNA: TGTGCCAGCAGCTTATCTAGCGGGGGGTCTCAAGAGACCCAGTACTTC. Its protein is CASSLSSGGSQETQYF.

The chain recombines TRBV5-1 with TRBJ2-1; 9 nucleotides line up with TRBD2. The V segment lost 0 bases and the J segment 8 bases; nucleotides outside the gene matches: 6. Germline lookup yields CDR1 SGHRS and CDR2 YFSETQ. The CDR3 is made up of 15 amino acids. CDR3 coding DNA: TGCGCCAGCAGCTTGGTGGCGGGAGGGTACGATGAGCAGTTCTTC. Translating gives CASSLVAGGYDEQFF.

This clone was detected once. The chain joins TRBV2 to TRBJ2-3; D is possibly TRBD1 (5 bases). Germline-derived CDR1 and CDR2 are SNHLY and FYNNEI. The CDR3 runs 17 residues. Trimming cost V 8 bases and J 0 bases, with 21 bases left between them. The chain's CDR3 is CASSPRTRQRSTDTQYF. In nucleotides, the CDR3 is TGTGCCAGCTCCCCCCGGACGAGACAGAGAAGCACAGATACGCAGTATTTT.

V usage is TRBV7-9 and J usage is TRBJ2-1; TRBD1 matches at 7 bases. After removal of 7 bases from V and 0 bases from J, the junction contained 6 bases not matched to a gene. Germline-derived CDR1 and CDR2 are SEHNR and FQNEAQ (reference sequence). The CDR3 is 15 residues long. CDR3: CASIHRGSSYNEQFF. CDR3 nucleotides: TGTGCCAGCATCCACAGGGGTTCCTCCTACAATGAGCAGTTCTTC.

V usage is TRBV19 and J usage is TRBJ2-7; the match to TRBD1 covers 11 bases. J lost 0 bases, V lost 3 bases, and 7 bases had no gene match. The CDR3 has 17 residues. The germline CDR1 and CDR2 sequences are LNHDA and SQIVND (reference sequence). This CDR3 is CASSMWTGGINSYEQYF. In nucleotides, the CDR3 is TGTGCCAGTAGTATGTGGACAGGGGGCATTAACTCCTACGAGCAGTACTTC.

This clone showed up just once. This chain connects TRBV19 to TRBJ2-5, with D perhaps TRBD1 (5 bases). CDR1 is LNHDA and CDR2 is SQIVND in the germline V gene (reference sequence). The CDR3 length is 15 residues. The germline V and J ends were trimmed by 6 bases and 1 base, with 15 bases remaining between them. The DNA of the CDR3 is TGTGCCAGTAGCCCTAGTATTGGGGCCCAAGAGACCCAGTACTTC. Translation: CASSPSIGAQETQYF. Combining the CDR3 with reference TRBV19 and TRBJ2-5 gives the whole variable domain DGGITQSPKYLFRKEGQNVTLSCEQNLNHDAMYWYRQDPGQGLRLIYYSQIVNDFQKGDIAEGYSVSREKKESFPLTVTSAQKNPTAFYLCASSPSIGAQETQYFGPGTRLLVL.